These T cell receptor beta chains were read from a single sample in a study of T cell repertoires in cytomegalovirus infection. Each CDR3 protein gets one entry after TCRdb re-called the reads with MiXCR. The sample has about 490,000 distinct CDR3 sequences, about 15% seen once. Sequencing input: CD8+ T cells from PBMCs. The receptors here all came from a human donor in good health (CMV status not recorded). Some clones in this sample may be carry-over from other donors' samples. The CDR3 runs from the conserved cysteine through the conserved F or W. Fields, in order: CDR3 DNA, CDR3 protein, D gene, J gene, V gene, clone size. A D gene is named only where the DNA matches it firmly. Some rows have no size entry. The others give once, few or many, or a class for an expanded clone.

DNA: TGTGCCAGCAGCTCCCCCCAGGGGTGGGGCCACTCCTACAATGAGCAGTTCTTC
CDR3: CASSSPQGWGHSYNEQFF
D: .
J: TRBJ2-1
V: TRBV5-5
size: many

DNA: TGCAGTGCTAGAGATCGGGGCTTCGTGAGAGAGACCCAGTACTTC
CDR3: CSARDRGFVRETQYF
D: .
J: TRBJ2-5
V: TRBV20-1
size: .

DNA: TGTGCCAGCAGCTTGAGTCTCGCTGGCAGGGGGCATTATGAAAAACTGTTTTTT
CDR3: CASSLSLAGRGHYEKLFF
D: TRBD1
J: TRBJ1-4
V: TRBV5-6
size: .

DNA: TGTGCCAGCAGTGAACCTACTAGCGGGAGCACAGATACGCAGTATTTT
CDR3: CASSEPTSGSTDTQYF
D: TRBD2
J: TRBJ2-3
V: TRBV6-1
size: few

DNA: TGTGCCAGCAGTTTGGACCAGCGGGGGACCGGGGAGCTGTTTTTT
CDR3: CASSLDQRGTGELFF
D: TRBD2
J: TRBJ2-2
V: TRBV6-5
size: few

DNA: TGTGCCAGCAGTACAACTCAGGGAAATCAGCCCCAGCATTTT
CDR3: CASSTTQGNQPQHF
D: .
J: TRBJ1-5
V: TRBV7-9
size: many

DNA: TGCAGCGTTGCGGACGGACTTTCTCAGCCCCAGCATTTT
CDR3: CSVADGLSQPQHF
D: .
J: TRBJ1-5
V: TRBV29-1
size: .

DNA: TGTGCCACCAGTGATTGGGGCAGTGAAGAGACCCAGTACTTC
CDR3: CATSDWGSEETQYF
D: .
J: TRBJ2-5
V: TRBV24-1
size: few

DNA: TGTGCTAGTGGTGGTACTAGCGGGTCATCCTACGAGCAGTACTTC
CDR3: CASGGTSGSSYEQYF
D: TRBD2
J: TRBJ2-7
V: TRBV12-5
size: many

DNA: TGTGCCAGCAGCTTAGCGGGGGCGGGAAGAACCTACGAGCAGTACTTC
CDR3: CASSLAGAGRTYEQYF
D: .
J: TRBJ2-7
V: TRBV7-9
size: few

DNA: TGTGCCAGCAGCGTTAGATCAGGAGCAGATACGCAGTATTTT
CDR3: CASSVRSGADTQYF
D: .
J: TRBJ2-3
V: TRBV9
size: .

DNA: TGTGCCAGCAGTTACTTTGGAGGTGTCGATTTCTTTTACGAGCAGTACTTC
CDR3: CASSYFGGVDFFYEQYF
D: .
J: TRBJ2-7
V: TRBV6-6
size: few

DNA: TGTGCCAGCAGCTTCACCGGGACAGGGACAATTTATGGCTACACCTTC
CDR3: CASSFTGTGTIYGYTF
D: TRBD1
J: TRBJ1-2
V: TRBV7-9
size: many

DNA: TGCAGCGTTCAGACAGACGATAACTATGGCTACACCTTC
CDR3: CSVQTDDNYGYTF
D: .
J: TRBJ1-2
V: TRBV29-1
size: .

DNA: TGTGCCAGCAGCCTCAGGACTGGCCCAGCGGGAGTTTCGTACAATGAGCAGTTCTTC
CDR3: CASSLRTGPAGVSYNEQFF
D: TRBD2
J: TRBJ2-1
V: TRBV4-2
size: few

DNA: TGCAGTGCTAGTTACCGTGCCGGGACAACAAAAGAGACCCAGTACTTC
CDR3: CSASYRAGTTKETQYF
D: .
J: TRBJ2-5
V: TRBV20-1
size: .

DNA: TGTGCCACCTCCGGCCGAGGGGCCTACGAGCAGTACTTC
CDR3: CATSGRGAYEQYF
D: .
J: TRBJ2-7
V: TRBV27
size: few

DNA: TGTGCCAGTTCAGGGATCTCCTACGAGCAGTACTTC
CDR3: CASSGISYEQYF
D: .
J: TRBJ2-7
V: TRBV5-5
size: few

DNA: TGTGCCAGCAGCCCAACACCCATAGCGGGGGGAGAGACCCAGTACTTC
CDR3: CASSPTPIAGGETQYF
D: TRBD2
J: TRBJ2-5
V: TRBV9
size: .

DNA: TGTGCCAGCAGCCCGGGACAGGGGTCTGGCTACACCTTC
CDR3: CASSPGQGSGYTF
D: TRBD1
J: TRBJ1-2
V: TRBV5-6
size: many

DNA: TGTGCCAGCAGTTTGCGGGAAAGCTCCTATAATTCACCCCTCCACTTT
CDR3: CASSLRESSYNSPLHF
D: .
J: TRBJ1-6
V: TRBV27
size: many

DNA: TGTGCCACCAGTGATCCGCTTGTGGGTTTCGGGGCTTACGAGCAGTACTTC
CDR3: CATSDPLVGFGAYEQYF
D: .
J: TRBJ2-7
V: TRBV24-1
size: .

DNA: TGTGCCAGCAGTTTCATAGGGTACAATGAGCAGTTCTTC
CDR3: CASSFIGYNEQFF
D: .
J: TRBJ2-1
V: TRBV12-3/TRBV12-4
size: many